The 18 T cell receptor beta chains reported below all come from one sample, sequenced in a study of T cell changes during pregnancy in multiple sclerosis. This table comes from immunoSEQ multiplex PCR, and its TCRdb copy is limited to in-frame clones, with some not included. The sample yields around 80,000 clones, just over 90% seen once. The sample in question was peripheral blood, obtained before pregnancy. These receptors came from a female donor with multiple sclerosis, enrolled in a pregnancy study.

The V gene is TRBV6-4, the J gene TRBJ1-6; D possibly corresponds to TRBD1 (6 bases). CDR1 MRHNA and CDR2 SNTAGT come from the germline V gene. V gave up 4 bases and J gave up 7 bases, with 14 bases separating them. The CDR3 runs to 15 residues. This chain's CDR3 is CASSASEGGNSPLHF. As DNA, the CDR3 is TGTGCCAGCAGTGCATCCGAGGGGGGGAATTCACCCCTCCACTTT.

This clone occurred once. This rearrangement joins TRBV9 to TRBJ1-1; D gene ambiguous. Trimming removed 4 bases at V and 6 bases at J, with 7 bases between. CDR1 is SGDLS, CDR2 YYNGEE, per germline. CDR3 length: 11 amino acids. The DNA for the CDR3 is TGTGCCAGCAGCCCTATGGCTGAAGCTTTCTTT. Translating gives CASSPMAEAFF.

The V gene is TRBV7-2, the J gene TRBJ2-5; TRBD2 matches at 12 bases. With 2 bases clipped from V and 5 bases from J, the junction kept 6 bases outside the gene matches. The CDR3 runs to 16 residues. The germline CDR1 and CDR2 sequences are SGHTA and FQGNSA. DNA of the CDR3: TGTGCCAGCAGCTTAAGGACTAGCGGGGCTGTCGAGACCCAGTACTTC. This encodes CASSLRTSGAVETQYF. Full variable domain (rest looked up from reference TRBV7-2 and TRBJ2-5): GAGVSQSPSNKVTEKGKDVELRCDPISGHTALYWYRQSLGQGLEFLIYFQGNSAPDKSGLPSDRFSAERTGGSVSTLTIQRTQQEDSAVYLCASSLRTSGAVETQYFGPGTRLLVL.

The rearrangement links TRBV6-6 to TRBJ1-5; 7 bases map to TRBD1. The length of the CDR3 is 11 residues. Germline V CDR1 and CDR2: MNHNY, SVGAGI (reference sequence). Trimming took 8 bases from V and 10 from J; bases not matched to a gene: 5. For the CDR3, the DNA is TGTGCCAGCGCCTCAGGGGGACCCCAGCATTTT. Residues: CASASGGPQHF.

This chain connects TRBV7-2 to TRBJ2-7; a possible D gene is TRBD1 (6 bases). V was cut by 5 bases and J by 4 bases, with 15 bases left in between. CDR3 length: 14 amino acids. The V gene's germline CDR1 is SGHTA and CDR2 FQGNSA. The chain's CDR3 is CASSHRTVDYEQYF. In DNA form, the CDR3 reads TGTGCCAGCAGCCATCGGACAGTCGATTACGAGCAGTACTTC.

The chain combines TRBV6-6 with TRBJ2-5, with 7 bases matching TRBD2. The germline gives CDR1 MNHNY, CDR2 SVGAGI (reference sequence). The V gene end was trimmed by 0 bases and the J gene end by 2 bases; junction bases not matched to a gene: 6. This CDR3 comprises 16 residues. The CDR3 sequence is CASSYSHLAAQETQYF. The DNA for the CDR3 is TGTGCCAGCAGTTACTCTCATCTAGCGGCACAAGAGACCCAGTACTTC.

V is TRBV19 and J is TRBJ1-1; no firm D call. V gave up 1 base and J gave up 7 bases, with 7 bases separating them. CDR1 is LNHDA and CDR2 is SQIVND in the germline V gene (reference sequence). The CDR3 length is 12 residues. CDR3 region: CASSIGLGEAFF. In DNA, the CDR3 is TGTGCCAGTAGTATAGGTCTAGGTGAAGCTTTCTTT.

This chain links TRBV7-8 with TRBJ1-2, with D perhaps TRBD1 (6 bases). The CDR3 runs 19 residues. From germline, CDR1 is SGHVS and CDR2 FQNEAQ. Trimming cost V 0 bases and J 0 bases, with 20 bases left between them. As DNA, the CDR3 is TGTGCCAGCAGCTTAGCCAGGTCTGTGACAGGCGTCTCTAACTATGGCTACACCTTC. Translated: CASSLARSVTGVSNYGYTF. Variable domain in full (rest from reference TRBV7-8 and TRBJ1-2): GAGVSQSPRYKVAKRGQDVALRCDPISGHVSLFWYQQALGQGPEFLTYFQNEAQLDKSGLPSDRFFAERPEGSVSTLKIQRTQQEDSAVYLCASSLARSVTGVSNYGYTFGSGTRLTVV.

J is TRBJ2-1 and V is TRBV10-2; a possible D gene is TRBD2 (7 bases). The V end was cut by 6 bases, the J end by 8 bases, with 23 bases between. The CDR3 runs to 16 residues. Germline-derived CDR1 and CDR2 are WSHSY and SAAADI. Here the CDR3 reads CASSQKGGGGADEQFF. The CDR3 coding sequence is TGCGCCAGCAGCCAAAAAGGCGGGGGCGGGGCCGATGAGCAGTTCTTC.

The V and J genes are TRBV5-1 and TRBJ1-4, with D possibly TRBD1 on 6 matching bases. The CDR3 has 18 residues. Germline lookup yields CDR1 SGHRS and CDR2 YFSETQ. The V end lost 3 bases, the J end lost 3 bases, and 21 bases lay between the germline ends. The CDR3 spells CASSSGAGIRWANEKLFF. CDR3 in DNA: TGCGCCAGCAGCTCAGGGGCAGGGATCCGGTGGGCTAATGAAAAACTGTTTTTT.

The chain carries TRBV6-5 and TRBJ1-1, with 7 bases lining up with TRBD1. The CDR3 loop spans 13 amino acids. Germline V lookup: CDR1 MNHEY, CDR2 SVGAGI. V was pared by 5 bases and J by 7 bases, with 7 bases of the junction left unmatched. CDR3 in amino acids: CASSLQGVDEAFF. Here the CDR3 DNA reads TGTGCCAGCAGTCTCCAGGGGGTAGATGAAGCTTTCTTT.

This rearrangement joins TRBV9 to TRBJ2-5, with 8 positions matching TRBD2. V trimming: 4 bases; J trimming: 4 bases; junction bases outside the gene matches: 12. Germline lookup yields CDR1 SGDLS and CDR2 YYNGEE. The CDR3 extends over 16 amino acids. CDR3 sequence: CASSSSRRAGVETQYF. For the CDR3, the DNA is TGTGCCAGCAGCTCAAGCCGACGAGCGGGGGTAGAGACCCAGTACTTC.

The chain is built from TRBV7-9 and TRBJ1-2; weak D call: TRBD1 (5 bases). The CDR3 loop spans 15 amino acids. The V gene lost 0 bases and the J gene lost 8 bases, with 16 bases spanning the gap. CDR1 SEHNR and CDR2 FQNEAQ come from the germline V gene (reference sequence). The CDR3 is CASSLANGGVEGYTF. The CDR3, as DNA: TGTGCCAGCAGCTTAGCTAATGGAGGGGTTGAAGGCTACACCTTC. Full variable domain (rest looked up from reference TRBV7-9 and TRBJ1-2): DTGVSQNPRHKITKRGQNVTFRCDPISEHNRLYWYRQTLGQGPEFLTYFQNEAQLEKSRLLSDRFSAERPKGSFSTLEIQRTEQGDSAMYLCASSLANGGVEGYTFGSGTRLTVV.

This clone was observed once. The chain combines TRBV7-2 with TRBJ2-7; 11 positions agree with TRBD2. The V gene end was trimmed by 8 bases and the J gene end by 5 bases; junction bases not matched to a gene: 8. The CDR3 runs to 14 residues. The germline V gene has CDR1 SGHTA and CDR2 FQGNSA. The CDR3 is CASSRLAGSHEQYF. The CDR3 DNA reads TGTGCCAGCTCTCGACTAGCGGGGTCCCACGAGCAGTACTTC.

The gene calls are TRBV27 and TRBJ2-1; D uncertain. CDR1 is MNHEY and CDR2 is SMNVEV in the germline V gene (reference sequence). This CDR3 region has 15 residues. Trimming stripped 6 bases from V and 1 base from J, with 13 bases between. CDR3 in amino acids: CASRNKWWSYNEQFF. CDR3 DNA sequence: TGTGCCAGCAGGAACAAATGGTGGTCCTACAATGAGCAGTTCTTC.

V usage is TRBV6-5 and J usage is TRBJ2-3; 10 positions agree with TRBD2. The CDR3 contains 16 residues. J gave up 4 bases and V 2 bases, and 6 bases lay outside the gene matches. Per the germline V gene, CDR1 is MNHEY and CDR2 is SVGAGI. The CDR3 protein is CASSYASGGISDTQYF. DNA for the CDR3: TGTGCCAGCAGTTACGCTAGCGGGGGAATTTCAGATACGCAGTATTTT.

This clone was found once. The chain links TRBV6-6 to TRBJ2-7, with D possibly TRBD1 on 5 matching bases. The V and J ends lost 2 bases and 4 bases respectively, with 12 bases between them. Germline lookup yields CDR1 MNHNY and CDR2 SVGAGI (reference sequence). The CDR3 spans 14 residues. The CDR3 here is CASSYDSWAYEQYF. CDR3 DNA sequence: TGTGCCAGCAGTTACGACAGCTGGGCGTACGAGCAGTACTTC.

The CDR3 loop is CASSSTSGGAMNIQYF. As DNA, the CDR3 is TGCGCCAGCAGCTCGACTAGCGGGGGGGCTATGAACATTCAGTACTTC. The chain recombines TRBV4-1 with TRBJ2-4; 14 bases map to TRBD2. Germline trimming cut 5 bases from V and 7 bases from J; bases unmatched to any gene: 7. Germline values: CDR1 MGHRA, CDR2 YSYEKL. The CDR3 has 16 amino acids.